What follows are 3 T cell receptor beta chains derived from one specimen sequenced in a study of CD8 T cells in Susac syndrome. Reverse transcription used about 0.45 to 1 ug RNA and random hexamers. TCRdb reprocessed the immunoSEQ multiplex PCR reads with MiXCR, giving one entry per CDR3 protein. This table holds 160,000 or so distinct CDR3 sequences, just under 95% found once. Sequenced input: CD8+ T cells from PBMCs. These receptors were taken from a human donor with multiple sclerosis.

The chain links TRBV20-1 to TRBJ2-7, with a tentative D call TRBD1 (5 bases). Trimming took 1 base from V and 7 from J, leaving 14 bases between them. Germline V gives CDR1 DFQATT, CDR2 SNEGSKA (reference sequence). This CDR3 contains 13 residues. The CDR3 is CSARGTTAREQYF. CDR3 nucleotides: TGCAGTGCTAGAGGCACGACAGCGAGGGAGCAGTACTTC.

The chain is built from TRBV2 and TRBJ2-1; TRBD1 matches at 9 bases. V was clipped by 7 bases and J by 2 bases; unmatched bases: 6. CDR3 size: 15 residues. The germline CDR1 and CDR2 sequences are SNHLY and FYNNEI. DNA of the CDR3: TGTGCCAGCAAGTCCGGGACAGGGCCCTACAATGAGCAGTTCTTC. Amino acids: CASKSGTGPYNEQFF.

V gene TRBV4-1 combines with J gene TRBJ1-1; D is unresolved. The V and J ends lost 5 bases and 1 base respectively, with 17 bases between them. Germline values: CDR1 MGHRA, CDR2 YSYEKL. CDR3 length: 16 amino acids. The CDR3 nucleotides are TGCGCCAGCAGCGCTACCACGGGGATCCCGAACACTGAAGCTTTCTTT. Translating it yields CASSATTGIPNTEAFF.